This T cell receptor beta chain was sequenced in a study of T cell repertoires in cytomegalovirus infection. The CDR3 loop spans 12 amino acids. Trimming removed 6 bases from V and 8 bases from J; junction bases left unmatched: 6. Looked up from germline, CDR1 is MDHEN and CDR2 is SYDVKM. TCRdb fed the reads into MiXCR, producing one record per CDR3 protein. The sample has more than 400,000 distinct CDR3 sequences; around 27% are singletons. The sample consisted of PBMCs. The chain joins TRBV28 to TRBJ1-2; 7 positions agree with TRBD1. This receptor was taken from a human donor in good health (CMV status not recorded). Some clones in this sample may be carry-over from other donors' samples. The CDR3 sequence is CASRGTERGYTF. DNA for the CDR3: TGTGCCAGCAGGGGGACAGAGAGGGGCTACACCTTC.